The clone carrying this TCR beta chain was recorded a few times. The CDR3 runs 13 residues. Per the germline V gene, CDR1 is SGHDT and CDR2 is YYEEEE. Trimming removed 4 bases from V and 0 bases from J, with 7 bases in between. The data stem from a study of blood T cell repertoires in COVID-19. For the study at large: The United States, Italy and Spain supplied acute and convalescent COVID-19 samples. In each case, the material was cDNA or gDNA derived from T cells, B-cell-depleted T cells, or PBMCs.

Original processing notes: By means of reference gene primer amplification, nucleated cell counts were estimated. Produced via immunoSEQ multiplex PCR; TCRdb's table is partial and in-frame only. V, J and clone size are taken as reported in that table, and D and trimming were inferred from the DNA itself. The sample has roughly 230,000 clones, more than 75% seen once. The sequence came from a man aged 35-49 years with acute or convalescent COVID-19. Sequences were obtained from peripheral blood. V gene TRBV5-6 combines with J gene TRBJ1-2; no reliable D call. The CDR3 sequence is CASSPDTNYGYTF. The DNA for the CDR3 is TGTGCCAGCAGCCCCGACACTAACTATGGCTACACCTTC.